The rows below give T cell receptor beta chains drawn from one sample of a study of blood T cell repertoires in COVID-19. Clones were sequenced by immunoSEQ multiplex PCR, and TCRdb holds only the in-frame ones, with some missing. The data show hundreds of thousands of clones, 87% seen once. Sequenced: peripheral blood. The receptors shown here come from a man aged 18 to 35 with active or convalescent COVID-19. Each CDR3 is given with its conserved first and last residue. The D gene is left open where the match is weak. The listing skips clone size in some rows; elsewhere it reads once, few, many or a size class.

D gene: .; J gene: TRBJ1-1; clone size: .; V gene: TRBV28; CDR3 DNA: TGTGCCAGCATTCTCGGACAGACGAACACTGAAGCTTTCTTT; CDR3 protein: CASILGQTNTEAFF
D gene: TRBD2; J gene: TRBJ2-7; clone size: .; V gene: TRBV6-2/TRBV6-3; CDR3 DNA: TGTGCCAGCAGACCTTGGACTAGGGTATCAGGGCAGTACTTC; CDR3 protein: CASRPWTRVSGQYF
D gene: .; J gene: TRBJ2-1; clone size: .; V gene: TRBV11-2; CDR3 DNA: TGTGCCAGCAGCCGTACTAGAAATGAGCAGTTCTTC; CDR3 protein: CASSRTRNEQFF
D gene: .; J gene: TRBJ1-1; clone size: .; V gene: TRBV5-6; CDR3 DNA: TGTGCCAGCAGCTTGGGGGGCCGTGAAGCTTTCTTT; CDR3 protein: CASSLGGREAFF
D gene: .; J gene: TRBJ2-5; clone size: .; V gene: TRBV5-1; CDR3 DNA: TGCGCCAGCAGCTTGGTTCCAGGGGAGATGGAGACCCAGTACTTC; CDR3 protein: CASSLVPGEMETQYF
D gene: .; J gene: TRBJ2-1; clone size: .; V gene: TRBV27; CDR3 DNA: TGTGCCAGCAGTAAACAGGCTTACAATGAGCAGTTCTTC; CDR3 protein: CASSKQAYNEQFF
D gene: .; J gene: TRBJ1-2; clone size: few; V gene: TRBV2; CDR3 DNA: TGTGCCAGCAGTGACCAGGGGTCGTATGGCTACACCTTC; CDR3 protein: CASSDQGSYGYTF
D gene: .; J gene: TRBJ1-2; clone size: .; V gene: TRBV7-9; CDR3 DNA: TGTGCCAGCAGCCCAACCACAGGGAGTAACTATGGCTACACCTTC; CDR3 protein: CASSPTTGSNYGYTF
D gene: .; J gene: TRBJ1-2; clone size: .; V gene: TRBV15; CDR3 DNA: TGTGCCACCAGTCCGCTGCGGGACCTTAACTATGGCTACACCTTC; CDR3 protein: CATSPLRDLNYGYTF
D gene: .; J gene: TRBJ2-7; clone size: .; V gene: TRBV7-8; CDR3 DNA: TGTGCCAGCAGATTAGGGGGCTCCGGGACTTCGAAACACGAGCAGTACTTC; CDR3 protein: CASRLGGSGTSKHEQYF
D gene: .; J gene: TRBJ1-2; clone size: few; V gene: TRBV9; CDR3 DNA: TGTGCCAGCAGCTCCCCCCTCAATGGACAGCGGGGGAACTATGGCTACACCTTC; CDR3 protein: CASSSPLNGQRGNYGYTF
D gene: .; J gene: TRBJ1-2; clone size: .; V gene: TRBV7-9; CDR3 DNA: TGTGCCAGCAGCTTAGGTATGACAGAGCCCCTCTATGGCTACACCTTC; CDR3 protein: CASSLGMTEPLYGYTF
D gene: .; J gene: TRBJ2-3; clone size: .; V gene: TRBV28; CDR3 DNA: TGTGCCAGCACACAGAGCACAGATACGCAGTATTTT; CDR3 protein: CASTQSTDTQYF
D gene: .; J gene: TRBJ2-7; clone size: .; V gene: TRBV7-8; CDR3 DNA: TGTGCCAGCAGCTTAGGGGGGGGGCCCGACGAGCAGTACTTC; CDR3 protein: CASSLGGGPDEQYF
D gene: TRBD1; J gene: TRBJ1-4; clone size: once; V gene: TRBV15; CDR3 DNA: TGTGCCACCAGCAGAGCGGGACAGGCTAATGAAAAACTGTTTTTT; CDR3 protein: CATSRAGQANEKLFF